This passage covers 5 T cell receptor beta chains from one sample sequenced in a study of T cell repertoires in cytomegalovirus infection. These TCRs are of unknown antigen specificity. MiXCR, applied by TCRdb to the reads, yields one record per CDR3 protein. Of 830,000 or so distinct CDR3 sequences in the sample, around a third were seen once. Sequencing was performed on cultured CD8+ T cells from PBMCs, taken from culture after CMV antigen stimulation. The receptors derive from a human donor in good health (CMV status not recorded). Some clones in this sample may be carry-over from other donors' samples.

On this clonotype: The germline gene is not matched at one end of the junction; a read error may be the cause. The gene calls are TRBV2 and TRBJ1-5; D not certain. Germline values: CDR1 SNHLY, CDR2 FYNNEI. The CDR3 covers 13 residues. The CDR3 DNA follows: TGTGTCAGCAGCCGGAAGGGCGATCAGCCCCAGCATTTT. This codes for CVSSRKGDQPQHF.

This clonotype turned up a few times. J is TRBJ2-1 and V is TRBV6-8; 10 positions agree with TRBD1. V lost 7 bases, J lost 2 bases, and 5 bases stayed unmatched. In germline, CDR1 is MNHGY, CDR2 SAAAGT. The CDR3 contains 15 residues. The CDR3 DNA reads TGTGCCAGCAACCCGGGACAGGGGACCTACAATGAGCAGTTCTTC. Translation: CASNPGQGTYNEQFF.

The chain links TRBV27 to TRBJ2-5; D perhaps matches TRBD1 (6 bases). V was pared by 4 bases and J by 1 base, with 16 bases between. The CDR3 has 16 residues. Per the germline V gene, CDR1 is MNHEY and CDR2 is SMNVEV (reference sequence). The CDR3 DNA follows: TGTGCCAGCAGTTCACACCTCGGACAGTTCCAAGAGACCCAGTACTTC. Translated, it gives CASSSHLGQFQETQYF.

The gene calls are TRBV12-3 or TRBV12-4 and TRBJ2-7; 7 nucleotides match TRBD2. The CDR3 is 14 residues long. The J segment lost 3 bases and the V segment lost 5 bases, leaving 7 bases of the junction unmatched. CDR3 sequence: CASSPRGGDYEQYF. The CDR3 region has the DNA TGTGCCAGCAGTCCCCGGGGAGGGGACTACGAGCAGTACTTC.

This clonotype came up a few times. This chain uses TRBV7-9 with TRBJ2-1, with D perhaps given as TRBD1 or TRBD2 (5 bases each). CDR1 is SEHNR, CDR2 FQNEAQ, per germline (reference sequence). V lost 6 bases and J lost 0, with 9 bases in between. This CDR3 has 14 amino acids. CDR3 protein: CASRGESSYNEQFF. In nucleotides, the CDR3 is TGTGCCAGCAGGGGGGAGAGCTCCTACAATGAGCAGTTCTTC.